The 21 T cell receptor beta chains below all came from one sample that was sequenced in a study of blood T cell repertoires in COVID-19. The protocol was immunoSEQ multiplex PCR, while the TCRdb copy is restricted to in-frame clones and leaves out a portion. The sample lists approximately 140,000 clones; about nine tenths were seen once. Material for sequencing was peripheral blood. The receptors derive from a human donor with COVID-19, enrolled during active disease. The donor label of this sample is uncertain.

The table lists this clone with a count of one. The gene calls are TRBV4-2 and TRBJ2-1, with 7 positions matching TRBD2. CDR3 length equals 14 residues. The V and J ends lost 2 bases and 3 bases, in that order; junction bases with no gene match: 1. From germline, CDR1 is LGHNA and CDR2 YNFKEQ. The CDR3 here is CASSQPGGYNEQFF. DNA of the CDR3: TGTGCCAGCAGCCAACCGGGGGGCTACAATGAGCAGTTCTTC.

This rearrangement joins TRBV7-3 to TRBJ2-3; a weak D match, TRBD2 (6 bases). V was clipped by 3 bases and J by 3 bases, with 16 bases between them. The CDR3 is made up of 16 amino acids. CDR1 SGHTA and CDR2 FQGTGA come from the germline V gene. This chain's CDR3 is CASSFQGGEVTDTQYF. The CDR3 DNA reads as TGTGCCAGCAGCTTCCAAGGCGGGGAGGTGACAGATACGCAGTATTTT.

The table lists this clone with a count of one. The chain employs TRBV7-9 and TRBJ2-1, with unresolved D. CDR1 SEHNR and CDR2 FQNEAQ come from the germline V gene (reference sequence). This CDR3 contains 11 residues. V was trimmed by 4 bases and J by 8 bases, leaving 6 bases between them. The CDR3 DNA sequence: TGTGCCAGCAGCTCCCGGGATGAGCAGTTCTTC. Encoded protein: CASSSRDEQFF.

V and J are TRBV2 and TRBJ2-7; TRBD2 is a possible D gene (5 bases). This CDR3 is built from 13 residues. The V end was cut by 2 bases, the J end by 4 bases, with 9 bases between. Germline V gene data show CDR1 as SNHLY and CDR2 as FYNNEI. The CDR3 loop reads CASSEYRGYEQYF. CDR3 DNA sequence: TGTGCCAGCAGTGAATACCGGGGTTACGAGCAGTACTTC.

This rearrangement joins TRBV6-5 to TRBJ2-7; a weak D match, TRBD1 (5 bases). Trimming took off 5 bases at V and 1 base at J, with 9 bases between the two ends. Germline V CDR1 and CDR2: MNHEY, SVGAGI. There are 13 residues in the CDR3. The CDR3 is CASSPGISYEQYF. In DNA form, the CDR3 reads TGTGCCAGCAGTCCAGGGATTTCCTACGAGCAGTACTTC.

V is TRBV6-6 and J is TRBJ2-3, with no clear D. Trimming shortened V by 7 bases and J by 0 bases, and 11 bases separated the two germline ends. The CDR3 covers 14 residues. From germline, CDR1 is MNHNY and CDR2 SVGAGI (reference sequence). DNA of the CDR3: TGTGCCAGCACCCCCCCCTTTAGCACAGATACGCAGTATTTT. The encoded protein is CASTPPFSTDTQYF.

The chain recombines TRBV5-1 with TRBJ2-3; D not resolved. Per the germline V gene, CDR1 is SGHRS and CDR2 is YFSETQ. The CDR3 totals 15 residues. Between the trimmed V and J ends, which lost 2 bases and 1 base, there was a span of 11 bases. The CDR3 is CASSLPGLGTDTQYF. The CDR3, as DNA: TGCGCCAGCAGCTTACCGGGTCTGGGCACAGATACGCAGTATTTT. Full variable domain (rest looked up from reference TRBV5-1 and TRBJ2-3): KAGVTQTPRYLIKTRGQQVTLSCSPISGHRSVSWYQQTPGQGLQFLFEYFSETQRNKGNFPGRFSGRQFSNSRSEMNVSTLELGDSALYLCASSLPGLGTDTQYFGPGTRLTVL.

The CDR3 reads CASSLGGTRNEQFF. In nucleotides, the CDR3 is TGTGCCAGCAGCTTAGGTGGGACTCGCAATGAGCAGTTCTTC. This chain links TRBV7-9 with TRBJ2-1; D perhaps matches TRBD2 (6 bases). Trimming removed 1 base at V and 6 bases at J, with 10 bases between. The CDR3 consists of 14 residues. From germline, CDR1 is SEHNR and CDR2 FQNEAQ (reference sequence).

The table lists this clone with a few counts. This chain uses TRBV3-1 (or the pseudogene TRBV3-2) with TRBJ1-4; the D is unclear. Germline V gene sequence: CDR1 LGHDT, CDR2 YNNKEL (reference sequence). V shed 1 base and J shed 6 bases, with 12 bases lying between them. The CDR3 sequence is 15 residues long. The CDR3 is CASSQVAGGYEKLFF. CDR3 coding DNA: TGTGCCAGCAGCCAAGTGGCAGGCGGGTATGAAAAACTGTTTTTT.

Here the CDR3 reads CASSLQQGNSPLHF. The CDR3, as DNA: TGCGCCAGCAGCTTGCAACAGGGGAATTCACCCCTCCACTTT. The chain joins TRBV5-1 to TRBJ1-6; 7 bases line up with TRBD1. Germline CDR1 reads SGHRS; CDR2 reads YFSETQ. The junction had 2 bases not matched to a gene; V was cut back by 1 base and J by 7 bases. There are 14 residues in the CDR3.

The chain carries TRBV11-3 and TRBJ2-1; D possibly corresponds to TRBD2 (6 bases). The CDR3 spans 15 residues. V lost 5 bases, J lost 2 bases, and 13 bases lay in between. CDR1 and CDR2 (germline): SGHNT, YENEEA. CDR3 loop: CASSPEGRTYNEQFF. CDR3 sequence (DNA): TGTGCCAGCAGCCCAGAGGGGAGGACCTACAATGAGCAGTTCTTC.

V usage is TRBV6-6 and J usage is TRBJ2-2, with 7 positions matching TRBD1. The CDR3 has 14 amino acids. Losses at the gene ends were 6 bases for V and 3 bases for J; bases not matched to a gene: 4. Germline CDR1 MNHNY, CDR2 SVGAGI (reference sequence). The CDR3 DNA sequence: TGTGCCAGCAGCAGGGGACAGCACACCGGGGAGCTGTTTTTT. It specifies CASSRGQHTGELFF.

The chain employs TRBV18 and TRBJ1-2; D might be TRBD1 (6 bases). CDR3 length: 17 amino acids. V lost 1 base, J lost 5 bases, and 20 bases lay in between. Germline CDR1 KGHSH, CDR2 LQKENI. CDR3 sequence (DNA): TGTGCCAGCTCACCACGAGGGGGGGGAACGGATCGGTATGGCTACACCTTC. Amino acid sequence: CASSPRGGGTDRYGYTF. The full variable domain, rest sourced from reference TRBV18 and TRBJ1-2, is NAGVMQNPRHLVRRRGQEARLRCSPMKGHSHVYWYRQLPEEGLKFMVYLQKENIIDESGMPKERFSAEFPKEGPSILRIQQVVRGDSAAYFCASSPRGGGTDRYGYTFGSGTRLTVV.

The chain carries TRBV5-5 and TRBJ2-7; 10 bases agree with TRBD2. The CDR3 has 15 amino acids. CDR1 SGHKS and CDR2 YYEKEE come from the germline V gene (reference sequence). V shed 7 bases and J 6 bases; nucleotides not matched to a gene: 13. The CDR3 bases are TGTGCCAGCTGCTGGGGAGCGGGAGGGCCGGTCGAGCAGTACTTC. Protein sequence: CASCWGAGGPVEQYF.

There are a few counts of this clone. This chain uses TRBV2 with TRBJ1-2; perhaps TRBD1 as D (5 bases). V was pared by 4 bases and J by 6 bases, with 12 bases between. Per the germline V gene, CDR1 is SNHLY and CDR2 is FYNNEI. CDR3 length equals 13 residues. CDR3 DNA: TGTGCCAGCAGTGCGGGGGGTACGGATGGCTACACCTTC. This gives the protein CASSAGGTDGYTF.

This chain uses TRBV10-3 with TRBJ2-7; 9 bases are shared with TRBD1. Germline CDR1 ENHRY, CDR2 SYGVKD. The CDR3 contains 14 residues. J was trimmed by 6 bases and V by 4 bases; bases with no gene match: 7. The CDR3 here is CAISGPGQGSEQYF. For the CDR3, the DNA is TGTGCCATCAGTGGGCCGGGACAGGGAAGCGAGCAGTACTTC.

This clone turned up a few times. The chain is built from TRBV11-3 and TRBJ1-1; tentative D call: TRBD1 (5 bases). V gave up 1 base and J gave up 0 bases, with 9 bases separating them. The CDR3 is 15 residues long. Germline V gives CDR1 SGHNT, CDR2 YENEEA. CDR3 nucleotide sequence: TGTGCCAGCAGCTTAGGACAGACATTGAACACTGAAGCTTTCTTT. Its translation: CASSLGQTLNTEAFF.

The chain carries TRBV10-3 and TRBJ1-3; tentatively, D is TRBD1 (6 bases). This CDR3 region has 15 residues. CDR1 ENHRY and CDR2 SYGVKD come from the germline V gene. V dropped 5 bases and J dropped 0 bases, with 11 bases sitting between them. The CDR3 DNA sequence: TGTGCCATCAGTCGACGGGACACCTCTGGAAACACCATATATTTT. Amino acid sequence: CAISRRDTSGNTIYF.

CDR3 in DNA: TGTGCCACTGAGGGCCCGGTTTCCTACGAGCAGTACTTC. Translation: CATEGPVSYEQYF. The J gene is TRBJ2-7, the V gene TRBV28, with D possibly TRBD2 on 5 matching bases. Germline loops: CDR1 MDHEN, CDR2 SYDVKM. V was clipped by 10 bases and J by 1 base, with 14 bases between them. The CDR3 runs to 13 residues.

V and J are TRBV28 and TRBJ1-3, with D possibly TRBD1 on 6 matching bases. Looked up from germline, CDR1 is MDHEN and CDR2 is SYDVKM. Trimming shortened V by 7 bases and J by 4 bases, and 11 bases separated the two germline ends. The CDR3 is 13 residues long. CDR3 nucleotide sequence: TGTGCCAGCACCAGGGGTACAGGAAACACCATATATTTT. Its protein is CASTRGTGNTIYF.

The genes are TRBV4-1 and TRBJ2-7; D is ambiguous. V was clipped by 1 base and J by 1 base, with 11 bases between them. CDR1 is MGHRA, CDR2 YSYEKL, per germline. The CDR3 runs to 15 residues. Written as DNA, the CDR3 is TGCGCCAGCAGCCAAGGTAACAGCTTTTCCTACGAGCAGTACTTC. The encoded protein is CASSQGNSFSYEQYF.